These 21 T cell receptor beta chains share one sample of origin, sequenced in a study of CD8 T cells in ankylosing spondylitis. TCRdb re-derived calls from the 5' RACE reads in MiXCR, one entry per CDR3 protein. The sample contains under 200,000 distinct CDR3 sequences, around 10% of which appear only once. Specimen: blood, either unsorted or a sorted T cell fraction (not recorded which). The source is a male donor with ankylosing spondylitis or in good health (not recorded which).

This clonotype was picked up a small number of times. The CDR3 nucleotides are TGCAGTGCTAGTCCAATTCCCGGGACAGGAGAGTATTTT. The encoded protein is CSASPIPGTGEYF. The chain is built from TRBV20-1 and TRBJ2-3, with 8 bases fitting TRBD1. There are 13 residues in the CDR3. V gave up 3 bases and J gave up 13 bases; unmatched junction bases: 12. Germline V gene sequence: CDR1 DFQATT, CDR2 SNEGSKA (reference sequence).

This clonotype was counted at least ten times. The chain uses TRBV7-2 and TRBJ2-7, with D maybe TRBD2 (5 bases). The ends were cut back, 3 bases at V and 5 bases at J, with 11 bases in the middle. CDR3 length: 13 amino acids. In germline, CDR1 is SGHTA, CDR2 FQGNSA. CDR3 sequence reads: CASSFGEFNEQYF. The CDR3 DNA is TGTGCCAGCAGCTTTGGGGAGTTCAACGAGCAGTACTTC.

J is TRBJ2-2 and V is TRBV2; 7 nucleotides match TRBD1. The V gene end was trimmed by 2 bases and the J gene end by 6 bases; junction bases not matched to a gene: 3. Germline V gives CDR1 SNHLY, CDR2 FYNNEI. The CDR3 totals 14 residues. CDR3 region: CASSEITGAGELFF. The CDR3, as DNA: TGTGCCAGCAGTGAAATTACAGGGGCCGGGGAGCTGTTTTTT.

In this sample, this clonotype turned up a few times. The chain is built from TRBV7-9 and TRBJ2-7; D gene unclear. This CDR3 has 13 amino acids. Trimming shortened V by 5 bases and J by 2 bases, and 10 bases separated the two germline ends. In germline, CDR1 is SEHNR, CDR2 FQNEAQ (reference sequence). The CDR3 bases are TGTGCCAGCAGCGGAGAGGACGCCTACGAGCAGTACTTC. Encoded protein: CASSGEDAYEQYF.

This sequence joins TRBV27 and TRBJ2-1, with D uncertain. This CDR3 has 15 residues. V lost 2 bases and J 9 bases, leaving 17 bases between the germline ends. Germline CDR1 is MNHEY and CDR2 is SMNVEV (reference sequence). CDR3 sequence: CASSLRELPAGEQFF. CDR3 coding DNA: TGTGCCAGCAGTTTACGAGAGCTCCCAGCAGGTGAGCAGTTCTTC.

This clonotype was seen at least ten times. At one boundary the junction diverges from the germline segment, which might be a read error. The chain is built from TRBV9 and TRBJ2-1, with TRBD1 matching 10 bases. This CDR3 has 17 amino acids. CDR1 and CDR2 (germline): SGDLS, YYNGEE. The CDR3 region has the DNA TGTGCCAGCAGCACATGGGACAGGGGCCCTCCCTACAGTGAGCAGTTCTTC. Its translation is CASSTWDRGPPYSEQFF.

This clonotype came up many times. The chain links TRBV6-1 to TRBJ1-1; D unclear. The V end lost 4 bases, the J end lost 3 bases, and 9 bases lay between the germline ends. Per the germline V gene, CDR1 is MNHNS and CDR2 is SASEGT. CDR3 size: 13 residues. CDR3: CASSAAWDTEAFF. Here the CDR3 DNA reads TGTGCCAGCAGTGCGGCCTGGGACACTGAAGCTTTCTTT.

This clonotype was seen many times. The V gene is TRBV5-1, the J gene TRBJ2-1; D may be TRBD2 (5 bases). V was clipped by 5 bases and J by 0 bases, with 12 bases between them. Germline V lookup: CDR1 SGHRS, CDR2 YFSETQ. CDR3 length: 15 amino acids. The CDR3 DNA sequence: TGCGCCAGCAGTAGGGAAGGGAGCTCCTACAATGAGCAGTTCTTC. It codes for CASSREGSSYNEQFF. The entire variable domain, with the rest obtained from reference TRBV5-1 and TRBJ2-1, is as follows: KAGVTQTPRYLIKTRGQQVTLSCSPISGHRSVSWYQQTPGQGLQFLFEYFSETQRNKGNFPGRFSGRQFSNSRSEMNVSTLELGDSALYLCASSREGSSYNEQFFGPGTRLTVL.

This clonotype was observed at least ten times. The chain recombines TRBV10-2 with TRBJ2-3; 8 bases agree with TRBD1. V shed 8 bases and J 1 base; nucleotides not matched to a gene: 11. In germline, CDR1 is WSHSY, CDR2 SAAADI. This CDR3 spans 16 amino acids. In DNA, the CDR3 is TGCGCCAGCCTAAAGCAGACAGGGGTGGGCACAGATACGCAGTATTTT. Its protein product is CASLKQTGVGTDTQYF.

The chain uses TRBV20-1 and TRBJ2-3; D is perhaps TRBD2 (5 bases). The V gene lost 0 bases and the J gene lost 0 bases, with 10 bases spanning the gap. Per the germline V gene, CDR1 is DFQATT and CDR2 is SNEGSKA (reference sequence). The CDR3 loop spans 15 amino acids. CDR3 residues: CSARDLAFSTDTQYF. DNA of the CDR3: TGCAGTGCTAGAGATCTAGCATTTAGCACAGATACGCAGTATTTT.

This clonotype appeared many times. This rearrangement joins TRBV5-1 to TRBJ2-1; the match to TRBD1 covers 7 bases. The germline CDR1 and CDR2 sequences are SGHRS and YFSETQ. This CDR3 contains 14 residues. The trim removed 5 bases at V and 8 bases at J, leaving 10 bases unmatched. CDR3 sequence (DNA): TGCGCCAGCAGAGACCGGGACAGTTTCGATGAGCAGTTCTTC. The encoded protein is CASRDRDSFDEQFF.

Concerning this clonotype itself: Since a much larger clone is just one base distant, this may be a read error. The CDR3 spells CASRFTATQYF. CDR3 nucleotide sequence: TGTGCCAGCAGGTTCACAGCTACGCAGTATTTT. The chain joins TRBV6-5 to TRBJ2-3; D is uncertain. This CDR3 spans 11 amino acids. CDR1 and CDR2 from the germline V gene are MNHEY and SVGAGI.

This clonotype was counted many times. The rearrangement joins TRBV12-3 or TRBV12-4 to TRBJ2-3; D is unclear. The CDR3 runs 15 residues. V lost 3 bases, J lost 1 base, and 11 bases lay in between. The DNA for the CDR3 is TGTGCCAGCAGTTTGGGTGGGTTCGGCACAGATACGCAGTATTTT. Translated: CASSLGGFGTDTQYF.

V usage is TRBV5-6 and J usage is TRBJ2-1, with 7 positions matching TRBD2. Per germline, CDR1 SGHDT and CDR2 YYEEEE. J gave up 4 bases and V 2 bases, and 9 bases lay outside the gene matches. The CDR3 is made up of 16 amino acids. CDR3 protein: CASSFSVGGSYNEQFF. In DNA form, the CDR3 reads TGTGCCAGCAGCTTCAGCGTGGGGGGGTCTTACAATGAGCAGTTCTTC.

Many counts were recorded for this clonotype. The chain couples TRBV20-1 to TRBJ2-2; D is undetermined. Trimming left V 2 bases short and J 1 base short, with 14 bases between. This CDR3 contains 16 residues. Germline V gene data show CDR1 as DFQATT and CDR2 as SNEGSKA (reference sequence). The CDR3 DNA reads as TGCAGTGCTAGAATACCGAAAAGTTGGAACACCGGGGAGCTGTTTTTT. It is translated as CSARIPKSWNTGELFF.

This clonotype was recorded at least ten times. Written as DNA, the CDR3 is TGTGCCAGCAGCTTGCCCACCCACAGGGGGCTTAACACTGAAGCTTTCTTT. Residues: CASSLPTHRGLNTEAFF. The genes are TRBV5-5 and TRBJ1-1; 9 nucleotides agree with TRBD1. The V and J ends lost 1 base and 2 bases, in that order; junction bases with no gene match: 9. CDR3 length: 17 amino acids. The germline CDR1 and CDR2 sequences are SGHKS and YYEKEE (reference sequence).

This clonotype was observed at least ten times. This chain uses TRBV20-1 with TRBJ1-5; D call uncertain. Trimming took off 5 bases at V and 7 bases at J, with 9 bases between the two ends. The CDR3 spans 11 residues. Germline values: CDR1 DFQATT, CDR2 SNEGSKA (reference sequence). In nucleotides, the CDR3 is TGCAGTGCTCGGGAGGGCCAGCCCCAGCATTTT. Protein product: CSAREGQPQHF.

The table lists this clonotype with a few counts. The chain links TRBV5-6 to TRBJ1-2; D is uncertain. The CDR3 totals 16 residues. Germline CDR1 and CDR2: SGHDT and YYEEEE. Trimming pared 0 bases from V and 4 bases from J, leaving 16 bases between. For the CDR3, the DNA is TGTGCCAGCAGCTTGGAACAGACCGGGTTAACCTATGGCTACACCTTC. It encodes CASSLEQTGLTYGYTF.

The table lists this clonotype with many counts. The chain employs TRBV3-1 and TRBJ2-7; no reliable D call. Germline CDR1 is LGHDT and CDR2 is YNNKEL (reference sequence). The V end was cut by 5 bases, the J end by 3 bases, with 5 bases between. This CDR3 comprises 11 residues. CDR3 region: CASSGHYEQYF. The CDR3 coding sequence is TGTGCCAGCAGCGGGCACTACGAGCAGTACTTC.

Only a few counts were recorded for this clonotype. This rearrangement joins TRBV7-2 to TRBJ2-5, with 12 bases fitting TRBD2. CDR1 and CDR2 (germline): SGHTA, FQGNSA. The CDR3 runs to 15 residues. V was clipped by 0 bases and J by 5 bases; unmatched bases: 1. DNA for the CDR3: TGTGCCAGCAGCTTAGCGCTAGCGGGAGGGGAGACCCAGTACTTC. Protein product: CASSLALAGGETQYF.

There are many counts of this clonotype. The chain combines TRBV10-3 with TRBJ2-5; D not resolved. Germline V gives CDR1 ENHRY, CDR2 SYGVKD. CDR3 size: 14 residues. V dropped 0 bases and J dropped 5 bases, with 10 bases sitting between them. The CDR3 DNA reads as TGTGCCATCAGTGAGTCGGGCCCGAGGGAGACCCAGTACTTC. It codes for CAISESGPRETQYF.